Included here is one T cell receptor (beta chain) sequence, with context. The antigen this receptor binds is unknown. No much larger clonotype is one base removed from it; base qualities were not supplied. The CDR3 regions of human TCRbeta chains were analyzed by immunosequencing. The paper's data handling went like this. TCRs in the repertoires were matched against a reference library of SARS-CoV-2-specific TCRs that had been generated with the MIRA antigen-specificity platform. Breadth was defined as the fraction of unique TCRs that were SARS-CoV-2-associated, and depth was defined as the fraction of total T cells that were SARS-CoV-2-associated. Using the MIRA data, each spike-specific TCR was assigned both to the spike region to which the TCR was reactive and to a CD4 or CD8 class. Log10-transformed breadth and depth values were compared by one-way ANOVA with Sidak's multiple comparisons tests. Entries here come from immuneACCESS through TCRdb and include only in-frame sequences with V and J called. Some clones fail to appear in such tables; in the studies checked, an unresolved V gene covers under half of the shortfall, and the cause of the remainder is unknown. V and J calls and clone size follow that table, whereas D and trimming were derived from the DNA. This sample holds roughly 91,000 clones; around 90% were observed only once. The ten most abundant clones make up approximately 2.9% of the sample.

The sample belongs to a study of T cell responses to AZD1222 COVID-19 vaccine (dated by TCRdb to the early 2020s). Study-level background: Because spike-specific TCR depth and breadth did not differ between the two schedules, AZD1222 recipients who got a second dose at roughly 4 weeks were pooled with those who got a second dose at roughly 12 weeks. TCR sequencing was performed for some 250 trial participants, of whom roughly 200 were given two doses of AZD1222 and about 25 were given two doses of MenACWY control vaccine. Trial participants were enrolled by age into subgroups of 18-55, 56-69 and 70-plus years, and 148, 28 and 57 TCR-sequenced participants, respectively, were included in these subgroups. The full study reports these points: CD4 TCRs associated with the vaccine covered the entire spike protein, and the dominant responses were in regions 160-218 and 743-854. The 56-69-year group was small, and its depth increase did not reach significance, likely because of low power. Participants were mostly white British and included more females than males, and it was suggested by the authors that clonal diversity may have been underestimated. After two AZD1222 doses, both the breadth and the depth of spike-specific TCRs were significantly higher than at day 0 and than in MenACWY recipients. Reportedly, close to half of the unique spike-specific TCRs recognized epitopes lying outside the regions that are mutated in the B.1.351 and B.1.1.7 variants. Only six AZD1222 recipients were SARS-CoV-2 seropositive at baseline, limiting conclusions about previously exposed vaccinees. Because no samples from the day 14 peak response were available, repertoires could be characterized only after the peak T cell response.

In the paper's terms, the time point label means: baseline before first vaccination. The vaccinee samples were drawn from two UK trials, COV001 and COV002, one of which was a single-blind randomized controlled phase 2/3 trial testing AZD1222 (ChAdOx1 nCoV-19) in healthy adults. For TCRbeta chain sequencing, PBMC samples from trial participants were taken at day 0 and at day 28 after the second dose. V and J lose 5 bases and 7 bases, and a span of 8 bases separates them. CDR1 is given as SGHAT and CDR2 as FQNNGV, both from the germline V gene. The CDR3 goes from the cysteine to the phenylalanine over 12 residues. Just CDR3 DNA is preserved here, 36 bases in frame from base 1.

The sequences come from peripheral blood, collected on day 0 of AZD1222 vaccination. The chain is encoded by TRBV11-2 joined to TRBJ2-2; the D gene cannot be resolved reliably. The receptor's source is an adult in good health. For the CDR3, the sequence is CASSHPLGELFF. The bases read TGTGCCAGCAGCCACCCCCTCGGGGAGCTGTTTTTT.